A single sample gave rise to the 8 T cell receptor beta chains below, sequenced in a study of T-cell memory formation after mild COVID-19. Each CDR3 protein is one row after TCRdb ran MiXCR on the 5' RACE reads. The profile shows 350,000 to 400,000 distinct CDR3 sequences, around 20% of them singletons. The sequencing input was PBMCs or a T cell subset sorted from them (not recorded which). These TCRs come from an adult woman who had mild COVID-19 (a few samples of this study predate the infection). Cell type and time point are not known.

The V gene is TRBV4-3, the J gene TRBJ2-7; TRBD1 agrees at 7 bases. CDR1 LGHNA and CDR2 YSLEER come from the germline V gene. Trimming removed 6 bases from V and 3 bases from J; junction bases left unmatched: 14. This CDR3 spans 16 amino acids. The CDR3 bases are TGCGCCAGCAGTCCCTCCAGAGAGGGGGCGCGCTACGAGCAGTACTTC. Residues: CASSPSREGARYEQYF.

This clonotype was seen a few times. The chain uses TRBV3-1 and TRBJ1-2; the D is unclear. The CDR3 contains 13 residues. V was shortened by 0 bases and J by 8 bases, with 10 bases between the two germline ends. The germline V gene has CDR1 LGHDT and CDR2 YNNKEL (reference sequence). The chain's CDR3 is CASSQEAWRGYTF. For the CDR3, the DNA is TGTGCCAGCAGCCAAGAGGCCTGGCGAGGCTACACCTTC.

In this sample, this clonotype turned up many times. This chain joins TRBV12-3 or TRBV12-4 and TRBJ2-3; perhaps TRBD2 as D (5 bases). V lost 5 bases and J lost 2, with 14 bases in between. CDR3 length: 15 amino acids. CDR3: CASSPRERFTDTQYF. CDR3 bases: TGTGCCAGCAGTCCGAGGGAGCGGTTCACAGATACGCAGTATTTT.

The V and J genes are TRBV7-9 and TRBJ2-7; possibly TRBD2 for D (5 bases). Trimming shortened V by 5 bases and J by 4 bases, and 12 bases separated the two germline ends. In germline, CDR1 is SEHNR, CDR2 FQNEAQ (reference sequence). This CDR3 contains 13 residues. CDR3 coding DNA: TGTGCCAGCAGCCCAGCGGCAGAATACGAGCAGTACTTC. This gives the protein CASSPAAEYEQYF.

V usage is TRBV12-3 or TRBV12-4 and J usage is TRBJ1-2, with D unresolved. V dropped 3 bases and J dropped 7 bases, with 12 bases sitting between them. The CDR3 length is 13 residues. The CDR3 DNA sequence: TGTGCCAGCAGTTTTCACCGGGGAAGTGGCTACACCTTC. Protein: CASSFHRGSGYTF.

This rearrangement joins TRBV20-1 to TRBJ2-5; D gene ambiguous. The length of the CDR3 is 14 residues. Trimming shortened V by 6 bases and J by 0 bases, and 14 bases separated the two germline ends. CDR1 is DFQATT and CDR2 is SNEGSKA in the germline V gene (reference sequence). Written as DNA, the CDR3 is TGCAGTGCCCCAGGTCGAGGAAACCAAGAGACCCAGTACTTC. Translation: CSAPGRGNQETQYF.

V is TRBV6-5 and J is TRBJ2-3; 7 bases match TRBD2. V gave up 4 bases and J gave up 4 bases; unmatched junction bases: 8. The germline CDR1 and CDR2 sequences are MNHEY and SVGAGI. The length of the CDR3 is 15 residues. In DNA form, the CDR3 reads TGTGCCAGCAGTTCCCGGACTAGTAAAGCAGATACGCAGTATTTT. Encoded protein: CASSSRTSKADTQYF.

The sample holds a few counts of this clonotype. This chain joins TRBV10-3 and TRBJ1-3; possibly TRBD1 for D (6 bases). Germline loops: CDR1 ENHRY, CDR2 SYGVKD. The CDR3 has 13 amino acids. The V and J ends lost 6 bases and 2 bases respectively, with 8 bases between them. CDR3 in DNA: TGTGCCATCAGCCCAGGGGCTGGAAACACCATATATTTT. Protein sequence: CAISPGAGNTIYF.